The 21 T cell receptor beta chains given below trace back to one sample, sequenced in a study of CD8 T cells in Susac syndrome. RNA amounts of roughly 0.5 to 1 ug underwent reverse transcription with random hexamers. MiXCR was run by TCRdb on the immunoSEQ multiplex PCR reads, yielding one entry per CDR3 protein. The sample yields hundreds of thousands of distinct CDR3 sequences, approximately 85% seen once. Sequenced sample: CD8+ T cells from PBMCs. The origin of the receptors is a human donor with multiple sclerosis.

In regard to this clonotype: Sequence at one end of the junction differs from germline and may be a read error. The chain couples TRBV30 to TRBJ1-1, with 8 bases identical to TRBD1. CDR3 length: 13 residues. Germline CDR1 reads GTSNPN; CDR2 reads SVGIG (reference sequence). DNA of the CDR3: TGTGCCTGGAGCCCCAGGGGGGGCAGGGGGCCCCTCTTT. Its protein is CAWSPRGGRGPLF.

The chain has TRBV6-1 and TRBJ2-7; 7 bases are shared with TRBD1. The CDR3 consists of 15 residues. Germline CDR1 and CDR2: MNHNS and SASEGT. V lost 4 bases and J lost 0; bases outside the gene matches: 6. The CDR3 loop reads CASSGRTGSSYEQYF. The CDR3 DNA reads as TGTGCCAGCAGTGGAAGGACAGGAAGCTCCTACGAGCAGTACTTC.

The V call is TRBV29-1, the J call TRBJ2-1; TRBD1 is a possible D gene (6 bases). The CDR3 spans 15 residues. The germline V gene has CDR1 SQVTM and CDR2 ANQGSEA. The V gene lost 4 bases and the J gene lost 8 bases, with 21 bases spanning the gap. CDR3 nucleotide sequence: TGCAGCGTTGGAGGGTACAGGGATGTTACGTATGAGCAGTTCTTC. Residues: CSVGGYRDVTYEQFF.

This chain uses TRBV12-3 or TRBV12-4 with TRBJ1-1; a weak D match, TRBD1 (6 bases). The CDR3 length is 14 residues. V shed 6 bases and J shed 4 bases, with 15 bases lying between them. The CDR3 DNA reads as TGTGCCAGCAGCCTAACCAGGGGCACCACTGAAGCTTTCTTT. Translated: CASSLTRGTTEAFF.

The chain employs TRBV7-2 and TRBJ1-4, with 8 positions matching TRBD1. V dropped 8 bases and J dropped 6; count of bases not matched to a gene: 11. Per the germline V gene, CDR1 is SGHTA and CDR2 is FQGNSA. CDR3 size: 15 residues. The CDR3 DNA is TGTGCCAGCCACAAGAGGGGGACAGGCGATGAAAAACTGTTTTTT. Protein product: CASHKRGTGDEKLFF.

The chain combines TRBV5-6 with TRBJ2-1; TRBD2 aligns across 7 bases. CDR1 SGHDT and CDR2 YYEEEE come from the germline V gene. This CDR3 spans 15 amino acids. With 3 bases clipped from V and 4 bases from J, the junction kept 7 bases outside the gene matches. The CDR3 sequence: CASSSPSGEYNEQFF. The CDR3 DNA follows: TGTGCCAGCAGCTCCCCTAGCGGCGAATACAATGAGCAGTTCTTC. Together with reference TRBV5-6 and TRBJ2-1, the CDR3 gives the full variable domain: DAGVTQSPTHLIKTRGQQVTLRCSPKSGHDTVSWYQQALGQGPQFIFQYYEEEERQRGNFPDRFSGHQFPNYSSELNVNALLLGDSALYLCASSSPSGEYNEQFFGPGTRLTVL.

This rearrangement joins TRBV29-1 to TRBJ2-1; 11 bases agree with TRBD2. The CDR3 contains 16 residues. V lost 2 bases to trimming and J lost 7 bases; unmatched junction nucleotides: 10. CDR1 is SQVTM, CDR2 ANQGSEA, per germline. For the CDR3, the DNA is TGCAGCGTTGAAAGGGAAGGTAGCGGGAGGGCTAATGAGCAGTTCTTC. It is translated as CSVEREGSGRANEQFF.

The CDR3 coding sequence is TGTGCCAGCAGCTCAGAGGTGGGGGCTGTCGACGAGCAGTACTTC. This sequence encodes CASSSEVGAVDEQYF. J is TRBJ2-7 and V is TRBV7-9; TRBD1 might be the D (6 bases). CDR1 SEHNR and CDR2 FQNEAQ come from the germline V gene (reference sequence). The CDR3 covers 15 residues. Trimming removed 4 bases at V and 5 bases at J, with 18 bases between.

The V and J genes are TRBV7-2 and TRBJ2-5; 9 bases match TRBD2. The trim removed 1 base at V and 4 bases at J, leaving 16 bases unmatched. The CDR3 has 19 amino acids. The germline CDR1 and CDR2 sequences are SGHTA and FQGNSA. This CDR3 reads CASSLDGAGGPSRLETQYF. The CDR3 DNA follows: TGTGCCAGCAGCTTAGATGGTGCGGGAGGGCCTTCACGTCTAGAGACCCAGTACTTC.

The chain couples TRBV28 to TRBJ1-1, with unresolved D. The V and J ends lost 6 bases and 3 bases respectively, with 14 bases between them. This CDR3 region has 14 residues. Germline V CDR1 and CDR2: MDHEN, SYDVKM. The CDR3 reads CASSRAGEDTEAFF. In DNA, the CDR3 is TGTGCCAGCAGCCGGGCCGGGGAAGACACTGAAGCTTTCTTT.

The V gene is TRBV7-9, the J gene TRBJ2-5, with D perhaps given as TRBD1 or TRBD2 (6 bases each). Trimming shortened V by 7 bases and J by 5 bases, and 14 bases separated the two germline ends. The CDR3 is made up of 13 amino acids. Germline CDR1 SEHNR, CDR2 FQNEAQ (reference sequence). CDR3 loop: CASTPGGGETQYF. CDR3 DNA sequence: TGTGCCAGCACCCCCGGAGGGGGGGAGACCCAGTACTTC.

The rearrangement links TRBV5-1 to TRBJ1-1; maybe TRBD1 (5 bases). Germline V gene lookup returns CDR1 SGHRS and CDR2 YFSETQ. Trimming removed 0 bases at V and 0 bases at J, with 18 bases between. There are 18 residues in the CDR3. The CDR3 loop is CASSLGGRPPGVNTEAFF. CDR3 sequence (DNA): TGCGCCAGCAGCTTGGGGGGACGACCCCCGGGGGTGAACACTGAAGCTTTCTTT.

This chain joins TRBV9 and TRBJ2-1, with D unclear. V gave up 2 bases and J gave up 6 bases, with 9 bases separating them. Germline CDR1 reads SGDLS; CDR2 reads YYNGEE. The CDR3 has 13 residues. CDR3 loop: CASSVDGRNEQFF. CDR3 nucleotides: TGTGCCAGCAGCGTCGACGGTCGCAATGAGCAGTTCTTC.

The V call is TRBV27, the J call TRBJ2-7; D might be TRBD1 or TRBD2, each matching 6 bases. The CDR3 is 13 residues long. V lost 4 bases, J lost 4 bases, and 11 bases lay in between. Germline V gene data show CDR1 as MNHEY and CDR2 as SMNVEV (reference sequence). As DNA, the CDR3 is TGTGCCAGCAGTTCCGGGGGCCGGTACGAGCAGTACTTC. Protein product: CASSSGGRYEQYF.

V and J are TRBV29-1 and TRBJ2-1; D ambiguous. CDR1 is SQVTM, CDR2 ANQGSEA, per germline. There are 12 residues in the CDR3. The V gene lost 6 bases and the J gene lost 0 bases, with 6 bases spanning the gap. In DNA, the CDR3 is TGCAGCGTCTCGGACTCCTACAATGAGCAGTTCTTC. As protein: CSVSDSYNEQFF.

The chain has TRBV11-1 and TRBJ2-1; the match to TRBD2 covers 14 bases. With V trimmed by 6 bases and J by 5 bases, 18 bases remained unmatched. The CDR3 consists of 20 residues. Germline V CDR1 and CDR2: SGHAT, FQDESV (reference sequence). The CDR3 sequence: CASRASGTGKTSGRDNEQFF. CDR3 DNA: TGTGCCAGCAGAGCCTCCGGGACAGGGAAGACTAGCGGGAGGGACAATGAGCAGTTCTTC.

The chain joins TRBV19 to TRBJ1-5; D ambiguous. This CDR3 is built from 13 residues. Germline loops: CDR1 LNHDA, CDR2 SQIVND (reference sequence). V gave up 7 bases and J gave up 3 bases, with 10 bases separating them. As DNA, the CDR3 is TGTGCCAGTAATGGGTACCCCAATCAGCCCCAGCATTTT. Its protein is CASNGYPNQPQHF.

The chain has TRBV7-9 and TRBJ2-3; D perhaps matches TRBD1 (6 bases). CDR1 and CDR2 (germline): SEHNR, FQNEAQ (reference sequence). The CDR3 covers 14 residues. The V end was cut by 5 bases, the J end by 2 bases, with 11 bases between. CDR3 DNA: TGTGCCAGCAGCCCAACAGGGTTCACAGATACGCAGTATTTT. The encoded protein is CASSPTGFTDTQYF.

In this sample, this clonotype turned up once. The rearrangement links TRBV27 to TRBJ2-5; D is perhaps TRBD2 (6 bases). Deletions cut 2 bases from V and 2 bases from J, with 18 bases between. CDR1 is MNHEY, CDR2 SMNVEV, per germline (reference sequence). The CDR3 contains 17 residues. Here the CDR3 DNA reads TGTGCCAGCAGTTTAGCCCCCGGGATGGAGGGACAAGAGACCCAGTACTTC. It translates to CASSLAPGMEGQETQYF.

The rearrangement links TRBV13 to TRBJ1-2, with a possible D match to TRBD1 (6 bases). V lost 5 bases and J 8 bases, leaving 21 bases between the germline ends. CDR1 is PRHDT and CDR2 is FYEKMQ in the germline V gene (reference sequence). The CDR3 covers 15 residues. The CDR3, as DNA: TGTGCCAGCAGCCTCTCAGACGACAGGTACGGCGGCTACACCTTC. Translated, it gives CASSLSDDRYGGYTF. Combining the CDR3 with reference TRBV13 and TRBJ1-2 gives the whole variable domain AAGVIQSPRHLIKEKRETATLKCYPIPRHDTVYWYQQGPGQDPQFLISFYEKMQSDKGSIPDRFSAQQFSDYHSELNMSSLELGDSALYFCASSLSDDRYGGYTFGSGTRLTVV.

This clonotype was recorded once. V gene TRBV20-1 combines with J gene TRBJ2-7; possibly TRBD2 for D (5 bases). Trimming took 1 base from V and 7 from J, leaving 11 bases between them. The germline V gene encodes CDR1 DFQATT and CDR2 SNEGSKA (reference sequence). The CDR3 is 12 residues long. The CDR3 reads CSARGARGEQYF. Written as DNA, the CDR3 is TGCAGTGCTAGAGGGGCCCGCGGGGAGCAGTACTTC.